This T cell receptor beta chain derives from a study of regulatory T cells in long-lasting Graves disease. This clonotype was picked up many times. This CDR3 comprises 19 residues. Germline V gene data show CDR1 as MNHEY and CDR2 as SMNVEV (reference sequence). V lost 6 bases and J lost 2; bases outside the gene matches: 17. Arm-PCR of CDR3 regions and iRepertoire HTBI primers were used to build TCR beta libraries. TCRdb reanalysed the multiplex PCR reads using MiXCR and keeps one entry per CDR3 protein. The sample has hundreds of thousands of distinct CDR3 sequences; 16% are singletons. Time point noted: newly diagnosed GD, antithyroid drugs for less than 3 months. Construction of the TCR library relied on RNA isolated from PBMCs. The sample was also linked to a second study, of T cells in Graves' hyperthyroidism and ophthalmopathy.

The rearrangement uses TRBV27 and TRBJ2-3; the match to TRBD1 covers 10 bases. This clonotype was sampled from a woman between 25 and 40 years old with Graves disease. Sequencing was performed on peripheral blood mononuclear cells (PBMCs), taken at new diagnosis, from a patient treated with antithyroid drugs. CDR3 sequence: CASSRLTGGASFPTDTQYF. CDR3 DNA: TGTGCCAGCAGCCGTCTGACAGGGGGCGCGTCATTTCCCACAGATACGCAGTATTTT.